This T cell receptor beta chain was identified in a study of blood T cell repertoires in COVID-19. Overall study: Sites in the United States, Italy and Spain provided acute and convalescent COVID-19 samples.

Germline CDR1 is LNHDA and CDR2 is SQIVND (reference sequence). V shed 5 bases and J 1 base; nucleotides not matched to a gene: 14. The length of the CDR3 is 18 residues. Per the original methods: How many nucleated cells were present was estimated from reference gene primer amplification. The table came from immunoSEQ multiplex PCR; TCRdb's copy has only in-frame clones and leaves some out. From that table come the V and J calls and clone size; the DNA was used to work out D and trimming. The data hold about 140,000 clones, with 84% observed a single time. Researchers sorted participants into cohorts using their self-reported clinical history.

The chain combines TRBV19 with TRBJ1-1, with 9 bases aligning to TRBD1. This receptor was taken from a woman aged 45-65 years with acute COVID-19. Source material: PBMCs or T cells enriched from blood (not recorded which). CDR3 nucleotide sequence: TGTGCCAGTAGTCAACCCCGAGGGGACAGGGCTTCGAACACTGAAGCTTTCTTT. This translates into CASSQPRGDRASNTEAFF.